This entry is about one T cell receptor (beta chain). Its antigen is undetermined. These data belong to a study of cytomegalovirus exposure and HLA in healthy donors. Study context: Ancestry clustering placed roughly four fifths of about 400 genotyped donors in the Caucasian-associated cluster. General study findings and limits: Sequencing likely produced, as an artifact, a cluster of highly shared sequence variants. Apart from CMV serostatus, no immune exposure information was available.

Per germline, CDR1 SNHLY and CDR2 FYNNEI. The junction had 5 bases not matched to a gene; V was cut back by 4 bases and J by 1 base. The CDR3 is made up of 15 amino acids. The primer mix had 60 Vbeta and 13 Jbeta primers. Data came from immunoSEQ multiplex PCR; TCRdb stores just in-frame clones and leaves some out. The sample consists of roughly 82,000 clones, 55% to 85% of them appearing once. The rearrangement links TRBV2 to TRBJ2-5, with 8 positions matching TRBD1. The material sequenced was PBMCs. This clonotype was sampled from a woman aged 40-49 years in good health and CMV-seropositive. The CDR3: CASSGQGFGQETQYF. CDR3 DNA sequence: TGTGCCAGCAGTGGACAGGGGTTCGGCCAAGAGACCCAGTACTTC.